The text below deals with one T cell receptor beta chain. Assay: immunoSEQ multiplex PCR; the TCRdb copy retains only in-frame clones and omits some. The profile covers 53,000 or so clones, with approximately 90% appearing a single time and approximately 6.2% taken by the ten largest. These data originate in a study of blood T cell repertoires in COVID-19. On the study more broadly: Acute and convalescent COVID-19 specimens originated in the United States, Italy and Spain.

V was pared by 5 bases and J by 1 base, with 10 bases between. In germline, CDR1 is SGHNT, CDR2 YYREEE (reference sequence). The CDR3 covers 13 residues. Sequencing was carried out using peripheral blood. The sequence derives from a man aged 35 to 55 with acute or convalescent COVID-19. The V call is TRBV5-4, the J call TRBJ2-7, with D possibly being TRBD2 (5 bases). The DNA of the CDR3 is TGTGCCAGCAGATCGGACTTATCCTACGAGCAGTACTTC. Residues: CASRSDLSYEQYF.